The next 18 T cell receptor beta chains were all read from a single sample in a study of T cell responses to AZD1222 COVID-19 vaccine. Profiling relied on immunoSEQ multiplex PCR, and the TCRdb table lists in-frame clones only, not all of them. The sample includes 100,000 to 150,000 clones, more than 85% of them seen just once. The material sequenced was peripheral blood, taken 28 days after the second AZD1222 dose. The origin of the receptors is an adult who received the AZD1222 COVID-19 vaccine.

This chain joins TRBV7-9 and TRBJ2-7; 11 bases line up with TRBD2. Germline assignment: CDR1 SEHNR and CDR2 FQNEAQ (reference sequence). The J segment lost 4 bases and the V segment lost 1 base, leaving 0 bases of the junction unmatched. The CDR3 loop spans 14 amino acids. The CDR3 nucleotides read TGTGCCAGCAGCTTAGTAGCGGGAGGGTACGAGCAGTACTTC. Its translation: CASSLVAGGYEQYF.

J is TRBJ2-5 and V is TRBV4-1; TRBD2 matches at 12 bases. Germline V CDR1 and CDR2: MGHRA, YSYEKL. Losses at the gene ends were 2 bases for V and 2 bases for J; bases not matched to a gene: 6. This CDR3 region has 17 residues. CDR3 region: CASSQSPLAGGQETQYF. The CDR3 DNA reads TGCGCCAGCAGCCAAAGCCCCCTAGCGGGAGGGCAAGAGACCCAGTACTTC.

This clone came up a few times. The identical CDR3 is also encoded by other nucleotide sequences in the sample. The V gene is TRBV7-9, the J gene TRBJ2-1; D gene unclear. Deletions cut 1 base from V and 4 bases from J, with 2 bases between. Germline V lookup: CDR1 SEHNR, CDR2 FQNEAQ (reference sequence). This CDR3 is built from 12 residues. CDR3 sequence reads: CASSLVYNEQFF. CDR3 DNA sequence: TGTGCCAGCAGCTTAGTGTACAATGAGCAGTTCTTC. Using reference TRBV7-9 and TRBJ2-1 for the parts outside the CDR3, the full variable domain is DTGVSQNPRHKITKRGQNVTFRCDPISEHNRLYWYRQTLGQGPEFLTYFQNEAQLEKSRLLSDRFSAERPKGSFSTLEIQRTEQGDSAMYLCASSLVYNEQFFGPGTRLTVL.

This chain joins TRBV3-1 (or the pseudogene TRBV3-2) and TRBJ2-7; 7 bases agree with TRBD2. The CDR3 extends over 13 amino acids. J lost 6 bases, V lost 6 bases, and 8 bases had no gene match. Germline assignment: CDR1 LGHDT and CDR2 YNNKEL (reference sequence). This chain's CDR3 is CASSRLAPGEQYF. The CDR3 coding sequence is TGTGCCAGCAGTCGACTAGCACCGGGCGAGCAGTACTTC.

V gene TRBV7-8 combines with J gene TRBJ2-7; D perhaps matches TRBD1 (5 bases). V was shortened by 1 base and J by 3 bases, with 13 bases between the two germline ends. The germline CDR1 and CDR2 sequences are SGHVS and FQNEAQ. The CDR3 is 15 amino acids. CDR3: CASSLELGARYEQYF. As DNA, the CDR3 is TGTGCCAGCAGCTTAGAGTTAGGGGCCCGCTACGAGCAGTACTTC.

The chain carries TRBV6-1 and TRBJ1-2, with D uncertain. Germline CDR1 MNHNS, CDR2 SASEGT. The ends were cut back, 2 bases at V and 0 bases at J, with 7 bases in the middle. The CDR3 length is 14 residues. CDR3 amino acids: CASSESTSNYGYTF. CDR3 nucleotides: TGTGCCAGCAGTGAATCAACTTCTAACTATGGCTACACCTTC.

The chain is built from TRBV12-5 and TRBJ1-3; 9 bases align to TRBD1. V was pared by 6 bases and J by 4 bases, with 4 bases of the junction left unmatched. CDR1 LGHNT and CDR2 FRNRAP come from the germline V gene. CDR3 length: 14 amino acids. CDR3 DNA: TGTGCTAGTGGACCCGGGACAGGGGGAAACACCATATATTTT. Amino acid sequence: CASGPGTGGNTIYF.

This rearrangement joins TRBV4-1 to TRBJ2-1; 7 bases match TRBD1. This CDR3 has 17 amino acids. Germline V CDR1 and CDR2: MGHRA, YSYEKL. Losses at the gene ends were 0 bases for V and 2 bases for J; bases not matched to a gene: 7. In DNA form, the CDR3 reads TGCGCCAGCAGCCAAGATTGGGCAGGGGGTACCTACAATGAGCAGTTCTTC. Translating gives CASSQDWAGGTYNEQFF.

The chain joins TRBV19 to TRBJ2-7, with D unresolved. The CDR3 loop spans 14 amino acids. Per germline, CDR1 LNHDA and CDR2 SQIVND (reference sequence). Deletions cut 5 bases from V and 3 bases from J, with 14 bases between. CDR3 sequence: CASSPDPSDYEQYF. The CDR3 DNA is TGTGCCAGTAGTCCGGACCCCTCGGACTACGAGCAGTACTTC. The full variable domain, its missing parts supplied by reference TRBV19 and TRBJ2-7, is DGGITQSPKYLFRKEGQNVTLSCEQNLNHDAMYWYRQDPGQGLRLIYYSQIVNDFQKGDIAEGYSVSREKKESFPLTVTSAQKNPTAFYLCASSPDPSDYEQYFGPGTRLTVT.

The chain recombines TRBV20-1 with TRBJ2-7, with 11 bases aligning to TRBD2. The CDR3 totals 15 residues. With V trimmed by 3 bases and J by 4 bases, 8 bases remained unmatched. Germline V gene sequence: CDR1 DFQATT, CDR2 SNEGSKA (reference sequence). CDR3 DNA sequence: TGCAGTGCTAGTCAACTAGCGGGAGAATGGTACGAGCAGTACTTC. Amino acid sequence: CSASQLAGEWYEQYF.

This clone was seen just once. The rearrangement joins TRBV19 to TRBJ1-5; TRBD1 agrees at 7 bases. This CDR3 has 15 amino acids. Trimming took 5 bases from V and 6 from J; bases not matched to a gene: 10. Per germline, CDR1 LNHDA and CDR2 SQIVND (reference sequence). In nucleotides, the CDR3 is TGTGCCAGTAGTCTCCGACAGGGAATTGCTCAGCCCCAGCATTTT. It encodes CASSLRQGIAQPQHF.

V usage is TRBV10-2 and J usage is TRBJ1-1; 7 nucleotides agree with TRBD1. The CDR3 covers 13 residues. Germline trimming cut 8 bases from V and 4 bases from J; bases unmatched to any gene: 7. Germline V gives CDR1 WSHSY, CDR2 SAAADI. This CDR3 is CASLGQLGTEAFF. In nucleotides, the CDR3 is TGCGCCAGCCTGGGACAGTTAGGCACTGAAGCTTTCTTT.

The gene calls are TRBV3-1 (or the pseudogene TRBV3-2) and TRBJ1-1; no definite D call. Between the trimmed V and J ends, which lost 4 bases and 4 bases, there was a span of 13 bases. CDR1 LGHDT and CDR2 YNNKEL come from the germline V gene (reference sequence). The CDR3 length is 14 residues. CDR3 amino acids: CASSPAERFTEAFF. CDR3 DNA: TGTGCCAGCAGCCCAGCCGAGCGGTTCACTGAAGCTTTCTTT.

The gene calls are TRBV7-2 and TRBJ2-6; 8 positions agree with TRBD1. With V trimmed by 2 bases and J by 0 bases, 3 bases remained unmatched. Germline V gene data show CDR1 as SGHTA and CDR2 as FQGNSA. The CDR3 consists of 17 residues. CDR3 DNA sequence: TGTGCCAGCAGCTTAAGGGACAGGTACTCTGGGGCCAACGTCCTGACTTTC. Its translation is CASSLRDRYSGANVLTF.

This chain joins TRBV5-1 and TRBJ2-3; 7 positions match TRBD2. The CDR3 length is 15 residues. The J segment lost 4 bases and the V segment lost 0 bases, leaving 5 bases of the junction unmatched. Germline V gene lookup returns CDR1 SGHRS and CDR2 YFSETQ. The CDR3 DNA follows: TGCGCCAGCAGCTTGGCCGTGGGAGGGGCAGATACGCAGTATTTT. Translation gives CASSLAVGGADTQYF.

The gene calls are TRBV27 and TRBJ1-6; D remains unclear. Trimming took 5 bases from V and 2 from J, leaving 13 bases between them. Germline V gene data show CDR1 as MNHEY and CDR2 as SMNVEV (reference sequence). The CDR3 contains 16 residues. The CDR3 loop reads CASSLTGMAYNSPLHF. In DNA form, the CDR3 reads TGTGCCAGCAGTCTAACGGGGATGGCCTATAATTCACCCCTCCACTTT.

The rearrangement joins TRBV7-9 to TRBJ2-2, with unresolved D. V was cut by 5 bases and J by 4 bases, with 5 bases left in between. The CDR3 sequence is 12 residues long. Per germline, CDR1 SEHNR and CDR2 FQNEAQ (reference sequence). CDR3 amino acids: CASSPPTGELFF. CDR3 bases: TGTGCCAGCAGCCCTCCCACCGGGGAGCTGTTTTTT.

This clone was observed a few times. The V call is TRBV2, the J call TRBJ2-2; TRBD2 agrees at 10 bases. The germline V gene encodes CDR1 SNHLY and CDR2 FYNNEI. The trim removed 6 bases at V and 16 bases at J, leaving 5 bases unmatched. The length of the CDR3 is 11 residues. The DNA of the CDR3 is TGTGCCAGCAGGGTCGGGACTAGCGCGTTTTTT. This encodes CASRVGTSAFF.